The 25 T cell receptor beta chains below were found in one sample sequenced in a study of blood T cell repertoires in COVID-19. Method: immunoSEQ multiplex PCR; TCRdb's copy keeps in-frame clones and lacks some. The table shows 200,000 to 250,000 clones, with around 86% occurring only once. Sample: peripheral blood. These receptor sequences come from an older man with acute or convalescent COVID-19.

The chain combines TRBV5-1 with TRBJ2-5, with D unresolved. The CDR3 is 12 amino acids. Germline CDR1 SGHRS, CDR2 YFSETQ. The V end was cut by 3 bases, the J end by 2 bases, with 5 bases between. CDR3 amino acids: CASSYSQETQYF. In DNA form, the CDR3 reads TGCGCCAGCAGCTATTCTCAAGAGACCCAGTACTTC.

The V and J genes are TRBV20-1 and TRBJ2-7; a weak D match, TRBD1 (5 bases). The CDR3 has 11 amino acids. Germline lookup yields CDR1 DFQATT and CDR2 SNEGSKA (reference sequence). The CDR3 DNA reads as TGCAGGGTGGGGCAGGGAAACGAGCAGTACTTC. As protein: CRVGQGNEQYF.

The rearrangement links TRBV3-1 (or the pseudogene TRBV3-2) to TRBJ1-3; TRBD1 might be the D (6 bases). Trimming stripped 5 bases from V and 11 bases from J, with 22 bases between. Germline lookup yields CDR1 LGHDT and CDR2 YNNKEL (reference sequence). The CDR3 covers 15 residues. CDR3 protein: CASSEHRAAGTPIYF. Here the CDR3 DNA reads TGTGCCAGCAGCGAACACAGGGCCGCTGGAACTCCCATATATTTT.

In DNA form, the CDR3 reads TGTGCCAGCAGCTTGGACAGGGGGGTACTGTATAATTCACCCCTCCACTTT. Translating gives CASSLDRGVLYNSPLHF. The chain combines TRBV5-6 with TRBJ1-6, with 8 nucleotides matching TRBD1. The CDR3 covers 17 residues. V trimming: 0 bases; J trimming: 4 bases; junction bases outside the gene matches: 6. Germline V gene lookup returns CDR1 SGHDT and CDR2 YYEEEE. Full variable domain (missing parts from reference TRBV5-6 and TRBJ1-6): DAGVTQSPTHLIKTRGQQVTLRCSPKSGHDTVSWYQQALGQGPQFIFQYYEEEERQRGNFPDRFSGHQFPNYSSELNVNALLLGDSALYLCASSLDRGVLYNSPLHFGNGTRLTVT.

This chain uses TRBV27 with TRBJ1-5, with D unclear. The germline CDR1 and CDR2 sequences are MNHEY and SMNVEV (reference sequence). Between the trimmed V and J ends, which lost 5 bases and 2 bases, there was a span of 7 bases. The CDR3 covers 13 residues. The CDR3 bases are TGTGCCAGCAGTCCCGGTGGCAATCAGCCCCAGCATTTT. Its protein is CASSPGGNQPQHF.

The rearrangement uses TRBV29-1 and TRBJ2-5, with D possibly TRBD1 on 6 matching bases. Germline CDR1 reads SQVTM; CDR2 reads ANQGSEA. This CDR3 has 12 amino acids. Trimming shortened V by 7 bases and J by 2 bases, and 11 bases separated the two germline ends. The CDR3 reads CSATGNQETQYF. DNA of the CDR3: TGCAGCGCCACAGGGAATCAAGAGACCCAGTACTTC.

V and J are TRBV5-1 and TRBJ2-7; perhaps TRBD1 as D (6 bases). The germline gives CDR1 SGHRS, CDR2 YFSETQ. This CDR3 is built from 12 residues. V was clipped by 4 bases and J by 5 bases, with 10 bases between them. CDR3: CASSTQGNEQYF. CDR3 DNA sequence: TGCGCCAGCAGCACACAGGGTAACGAGCAGTACTTC.

J is TRBJ1-2 and V is TRBV7-2; TRBD1 matches 7 bases. CDR1 is SGHTA and CDR2 is FQGNSA in the germline V gene. V dropped 5 bases and J dropped 7; count of bases not matched to a gene: 4. The CDR3 has 12 amino acids. CDR3 sequence: CASSLTGFGYTF. The DNA for the CDR3 is TGTGCCAGCAGCCTGACAGGGTTTGGCTACACCTTC.

V usage is TRBV9 and J usage is TRBJ2-2; D call uncertain. CDR3 size: 13 residues. Trimming took 3 bases from V and 6 from J, leaving 9 bases between them. From germline, CDR1 is SGDLS and CDR2 YYNGEE. CDR3 region: CASSGSQAGELFF. CDR3 sequence (DNA): TGTGCCAGCAGCGGATCGCAGGCCGGGGAGCTGTTTTTT.

The sample holds a few counts of this clone. The CDR3 nucleotides are TGTGCCAGCAGTGGAGGTGCCAGCATCCATGGCTACACCTTC. Translation: CASSGGASIHGYTF. The rearrangement joins TRBV2 to TRBJ1-2; no clear D. There are 14 residues in the CDR3. Trimming removed 4 bases from V and 6 bases from J, with 15 bases in between. Germline V gene lookup returns CDR1 SNHLY and CDR2 FYNNEI. The variable domain in full, completed from reference TRBV2 and TRBJ1-2, reads EPEVTQTPSHQVTQMGQEVILRCVPISNHLYFYWYRQILGQKVEFLVSFYNNEISEKSEIFDDQFSVERPDGSNFTLKIRSTKLEDSAMYFCASSGGASIHGYTFGSGTRLTVV.

There are a few counts of this clone. The chain is built from TRBV5-1 and TRBJ2-3; D perhaps matches TRBD1 (6 bases). The CDR3 length is 14 residues. Looked up from germline, CDR1 is SGHRS and CDR2 is YFSETQ. V lost 0 bases, J lost 2 bases, and 7 bases lay in between. The CDR3 reads CASSLGQVTDTQYF. Here the CDR3 DNA reads TGCGCCAGCAGCTTGGGACAGGTCACAGATACGCAGTATTTT.

V usage is TRBV5-1 and J usage is TRBJ2-7; D gene uncertain. The CDR3 is 11 residues long. Per germline, CDR1 SGHRS and CDR2 YFSETQ. V shed 3 bases and J shed 4 bases, with 5 bases lying between them. CDR3 DNA sequence: TGCGCCAGCAGCTCCAATTACGAGCAGTACTTC. This sequence encodes CASSSNYEQYF.

The chain combines TRBV5-1 with TRBJ1-4; tentatively, D is TRBD1 (5 bases). Germline CDR1 reads SGHRS; CDR2 reads YFSETQ. This CDR3 region has 15 residues. Trimming shortened V by 3 bases and J by 7 bases, and 16 bases separated the two germline ends. CDR3 residues: CASSSTTVEFEKLFF. Here the CDR3 DNA reads TGCGCCAGCAGCTCCACGACAGTTGAATTTGAAAAACTGTTTTTT.

The V and J genes are TRBV6-2 or TRBV6-3 and TRBJ1-2; the match to TRBD1 covers 7 bases. The length of the CDR3 is 14 residues. Per germline, CDR1 MNHEY and CDR2 SVGEGT. Trimming at V came to 3 bases and at J to 1 base, leaving 2 bases not matched to a gene. The CDR3 sequence: CASSYPGGNYGYTF. The CDR3 DNA is TGTGCCAGCAGTTATCCAGGGGGTAACTATGGCTACACCTTC.

The chain is built from TRBV3-1 (or the pseudogene TRBV3-2) and TRBJ1-3, with D possibly TRBD1 on 6 matching bases. CDR1 and CDR2 from the germline V gene are LGHDT and YNNKEL (reference sequence). This CDR3 has 17 residues. Trimming took off 3 bases at V and 0 bases at J, with 15 bases between the two ends. The CDR3 protein is CASSHGPTGFSGNTIYF. The CDR3, as DNA: TGTGCCAGCAGCCACGGCCCTACAGGGTTCTCTGGAAACACCATATATTTT.

The chain uses TRBV4-1 and TRBJ1-6; D not certain. CDR1 is MGHRA, CDR2 YSYEKL, per germline. V lost 2 bases to trimming and J lost 0 bases, with 20 bases between them. This CDR3 is built from 20 residues. Here the CDR3 DNA reads TGCGCCAGCAGCCAACAGAAAGAGGCCCCAGATAGCTCCTATAATTCACCCCTCCACTTT. Translated, it gives CASSQQKEAPDSSYNSPLHF.

This clone was seen once. The genes are TRBV2 and TRBJ1-5; 7 bases agree with TRBD1. J was trimmed by 11 bases and V by 6 bases; bases with no gene match: 13. CDR1 and CDR2 from the germline V gene are SNHLY and FYNNEI. The CDR3 consists of 14 residues. This CDR3 reads CASRAGTAHGTQHF. CDR3 nucleotides: TGTGCCAGCAGAGCCGGGACAGCCCATGGGACCCAGCATTTT.

V and J are TRBV24-1 and TRBJ2-7, with D possibly TRBD1 on 5 matching bases. The CDR3 totals 14 residues. The germline CDR1 and CDR2 sequences are KGHDR and SFDVKD. V shed 10 bases and J shed 2 bases, with 17 bases lying between them. The CDR3 DNA follows: TGTGCCACGATGAGCTCCATGGGGCCCTACGAGCAGTACTTC. Its protein product is CATMSSMGPYEQYF.

A note on this clone: This sample also contains other DNA sequences that code for the same CDR3. The genes are TRBV20-1 and TRBJ2-7; D might be TRBD2 (5 bases). CDR1 is DFQATT and CDR2 is SNEGSKA in the germline V gene (reference sequence). V was shortened by 7 bases and J by 0 bases, with 7 bases between the two germline ends. This CDR3 comprises 11 residues. CDR3 nucleotide sequence: TGCAGTGTGGGGAGCTCCTACGAGCAGTACTTC. It yields the protein CSVGSSYEQYF.

The chain combines TRBV5-1 with TRBJ2-2; 12 nucleotides align to TRBD2. The V gene's germline CDR1 is SGHRS and CDR2 YFSETQ. The trim removed 8 bases at V and 0 bases at J, leaving 5 bases unmatched. The CDR3 runs to 16 residues. The CDR3 DNA reads TGCGCCAGTCGGACTAGCGGGGATGCGAACACCGGGGAGCTGTTTTTT. Residues: CASRTSGDANTGELFF.

In its sample, this clone was seen a few times. J is TRBJ1-2 and V is TRBV18; TRBD1 matches 8 bases. The V segment lost 3 bases and the J segment 3 bases; nucleotides outside the gene matches: 3. Germline-derived CDR1 and CDR2 are KGHSH and LQKENI. The CDR3 consists of 14 residues. CDR3 bases: TGTGCCAGCTCACCGGGACAGGCGGACTATGGCTACACCTTC. Its protein is CASSPGQADYGYTF.

The chain combines TRBV12-3 or TRBV12-4 with TRBJ1-5, with 8 bases lining up with TRBD1. The CDR3 is 13 residues long. The trim removed 7 bases at V and 7 bases at J, leaving 6 bases unmatched. CDR3 protein: CASNPGGGQPQHF. The CDR3 DNA is TGTGCCAGCAACCCAGGGGGCGGGCAGCCCCAGCATTTT.

J is TRBJ2-1 and V is TRBV10-3, with 11 nucleotides matching TRBD2. Germline V CDR1 and CDR2: ENHRY, SYGVKD. The CDR3 consists of 17 residues. The V gene end was trimmed by 4 bases and the J gene end by 7 bases; junction bases not matched to a gene: 12. The CDR3 loop is CAISGGPGTSGMNEQFF. The CDR3 coding sequence is TGTGCCATCAGTGGGGGACCCGGGACTAGCGGAATGAATGAGCAGTTCTTC.

The chain employs TRBV2 and TRBJ1-1; the D gene is possibly TRBD1 (6 bases). The V end lost 4 bases, the J end lost 6 bases, and 12 bases lay between the germline ends. The CDR3 sequence is 13 residues long. Germline CDR1 is SNHLY and CDR2 is FYNNEI. The CDR3 loop reads CASSGVRGAEAFF. The CDR3 nucleotides read TGTGCCAGCAGTGGGGTCAGGGGAGCTGAAGCTTTCTTT.

The chain links TRBV7-6 to TRBJ1-5; 9 nucleotides match TRBD1. Germline V gene sequence: CDR1 SGHVS, CDR2 FNYEAQ. V lost 3 bases, J lost 1 base, and 4 bases stayed unmatched. The CDR3 contains 16 residues. CDR3 DNA: TGTGCCAGCAGCTTCGGGGGACAGGGAAGCAATCAGCCCCAGCATTTT. As protein: CASSFGGQGSNQPQHF.